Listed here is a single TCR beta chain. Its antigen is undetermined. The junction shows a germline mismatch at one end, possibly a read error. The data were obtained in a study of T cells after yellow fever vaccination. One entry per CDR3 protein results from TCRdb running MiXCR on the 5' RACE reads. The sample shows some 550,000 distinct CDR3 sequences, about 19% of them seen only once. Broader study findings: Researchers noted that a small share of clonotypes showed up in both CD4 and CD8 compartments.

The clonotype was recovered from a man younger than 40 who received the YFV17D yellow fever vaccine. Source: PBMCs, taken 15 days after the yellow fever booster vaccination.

The CDR3 is CASSSLGLADSQYF. CDR3 DNA: TGTGCCAGCAGTTCTCTAGGATTAGCAGATTCGCAGTATTTT. The V gene is TRBV27, the J gene TRBJ2-3; unclear D gene. This CDR3 region has 14 residues. Germline CDR1 reads MNHEY; CDR2 reads SMNVEV (reference sequence).